This entry concerns a single TCR beta chain. The authors' processing: Amplifying reference gene primers gave estimates of nucleated cell counts. Assay used: immunoSEQ multiplex PCR; TCRdb lists only in-frame clones, some missing. For V, J and clone size, that table is used; D and trimming come from the DNA. The repertoire includes around 160,000 clones, nearly 80% of them detected once, and over 11% sits in the top ten. This record belongs to a study of blood T cell repertoires in COVID-19. On the study more broadly: COVID-19 samples, acute and convalescent, were from the United States, Italy and Spain.

CDR3 length equals 13 residues. The V gene's germline CDR1 is SNHLY and CDR2 FYNNEI. V trimming: 5 bases; J trimming: 6 bases; junction bases outside the gene matches: 3. The sequence was collected from a woman over 75 with acute or convalescent COVID-19. Sequencing was performed on peripheral blood. This chain connects TRBV2 to TRBJ2-2; 7 nucleotides line up with TRBD1. The CDR3 nucleotides read TGTGCCAGCAGTCCTACAGGGGCCGGGGAGCTGTTTTTT. It yields the protein CASSPTGAGELFF.